The 31 T cell receptor beta chains given below trace back to one sample, sequenced in a study of T cell responses to AZD1222 COVID-19 vaccine. Assay used: immunoSEQ multiplex PCR; TCRdb lists only in-frame clones, some missing. The data show 150,000 to 200,000 clones, around 87% seen once. The specimen comprised peripheral blood, sampled on day 0 of MenACWY control vaccination. Receptors originate from an adult in good health.

The genes are TRBV6-5 and TRBJ1-1; 8 bases line up with TRBD1. The V and J ends lost 6 bases and 8 bases, in that order; junction bases with no gene match: 5. CDR3 length: 12 amino acids. Germline lookup yields CDR1 MNHEY and CDR2 SVGAGI. CDR3 residues: CASSGDRPEAFF. For the CDR3, the DNA is TGTGCCAGCAGCGGGGACAGGCCCGAAGCTTTCTTT.

J is TRBJ1-4 and V is TRBV5-6; D is undetermined. The germline CDR1 and CDR2 sequences are SGHDT and YYEEEE. The CDR3 covers 15 residues. Trimming pared 1 base from V and 1 base from J, leaving 8 bases between. The CDR3 region has the DNA TGTGCCAGCAGCTTGACAGTCGGAACTAATGAAAAACTGTTTTTT. Translated, it gives CASSLTVGTNEKLFF.

This clone was seen a handful of times. The V call is TRBV4-1, the J call TRBJ1-6, with D uncertain. Per the germline V gene, CDR1 is MGHRA and CDR2 is YSYEKL. CDR3 length equals 12 residues. The CDR3 region is CDFRGLGSPLHF. Written as DNA, the CDR3 is TGCGACTTTCGAGGGCTAGGGTCACCCCTCCACTTT.

This sequence joins TRBV19 and TRBJ2-6; TRBD1 matches at 9 bases. J was trimmed by 2 bases and V by 5 bases; bases with no gene match: 7. CDR3 length equals 17 residues. Germline CDR1 reads LNHDA; CDR2 reads SQIVND (reference sequence). The DNA for the CDR3 is TGTGCCAGTAGTGATACCGGGACAGGGACTGGGGCCAACGTCCTGACTTTC. Translated: CASSDTGTGTGANVLTF.

Comments on this clone: This sample also contains other DNA sequences that code for the same CDR3. V and J are TRBV28 and TRBJ2-6; D gene ambiguous. Germline V gene sequence: CDR1 MDHEN, CDR2 SYDVKM. The CDR3 totals 12 residues. Trimming left V 8 bases short and J 0 bases short, with 2 bases between. This CDR3 is CASGSGANVLTF. In DNA, the CDR3 is TGTGCCAGCGGCTCTGGGGCCAACGTCCTGACTTTC.

The chain is built from TRBV7-8 and TRBJ2-4; TRBD1 matches 8 bases. Per the germline V gene, CDR1 is SGHVS and CDR2 is FQNEAQ. This CDR3 spans 15 amino acids. Trimming took 3 bases from V and 4 from J; bases not matched to a gene: 5. CDR3 residues: CASSLAGGGKNIQYF. CDR3 DNA: TGTGCCAGCAGCTTGGCAGGGGGCGGGAAAAACATTCAGTACTTC.

The chain employs TRBV27 and TRBJ1-2, with TRBD1 identical over 9 bases. Losses at the gene ends were 4 bases for V and 1 base for J; bases not matched to a gene: 1. This CDR3 is 14 amino acids long. Germline lookup yields CDR1 MNHEY and CDR2 SMNVEV (reference sequence). CDR3 sequence (DNA): TGTGCCAGCAGTTGGGGACAGGGTAACTATGGCTACACCTTC. It translates to CASSWGQGNYGYTF.

A single count supports this clone. The chain is built from TRBV5-1 and TRBJ2-2; 13 nucleotides line up with TRBD2. The germline V gene encodes CDR1 SGHRS and CDR2 YFSETQ. With 1 base clipped from V and 5 bases from J, the junction kept 14 bases outside the gene matches. This CDR3 contains 20 residues. CDR3 in DNA: TGCGCCAGCAGCTTGCTCAGGTTACTAGCGGGAGGGCCCAGAACCGGGGAGCTGTTTTTT. Residues: CASSLLRLLAGGPRTGELFF.

This clone was found once. V and J are TRBV5-4 and TRBJ2-1, with 13 bases matching TRBD2. The CDR3 loop spans 16 amino acids. Germline V gene lookup returns CDR1 SGHNT and CDR2 YYREEE (reference sequence). V trimming: 4 bases; J trimming: 8 bases; junction bases outside the gene matches: 9. This CDR3 reads CASSTGGLAGYYEQFF. The CDR3 nucleotides are TGTGCCAGCAGCACTGGGGGACTAGCGGGGTATTATGAGCAGTTCTTC.

This chain uses TRBV30 with TRBJ1-2, with D possibly TRBD1 on 5 matching bases. V lost 0 bases to trimming and J lost 4 bases, with 9 bases between them. Germline V CDR1 and CDR2: GTSNPN, SVGIG (reference sequence). The CDR3 loop spans 13 amino acids. The CDR3 coding sequence is TGTGCCTGGAGTGTAGGACATGTCTATGGCTACACCTTC. Its protein product is CAWSVGHVYGYTF.

The chain links TRBV29-1 to TRBJ2-2; tentatively, D is TRBD2 (6 bases). The CDR3 sequence is 12 residues long. CDR1 and CDR2 from the germline V gene are SQVTM and ANQGSEA. The V and J ends lost 6 bases and 7 bases respectively, with 12 bases between them. CDR3 coding DNA: TGCAGCGTGGAGGGACCCAACGGGGAGCTGTTTTTT. Protein: CSVEGPNGELFF.

V usage is TRBV6-1 and J usage is TRBJ2-5; possible D gene TRBD2, 6 bases. The germline gives CDR1 MNHNS, CDR2 SASEGT. V gave up 2 bases and J gave up 8 bases, with 15 bases separating them. The CDR3 is made up of 14 amino acids. DNA for the CDR3: TGTGCCAGCAGTGAATTATGGCCGCGGGGTACCCAGTACTTC. Translation: CASSELWPRGTQYF.

The chain is built from TRBV28 and TRBJ1-1; no clear D gene. This CDR3 comprises 14 residues. Germline CDR1 MDHEN, CDR2 SYDVKM. With 5 bases removed from V and 3 bases from J, the gap between germline ends came to 13 bases. CDR3 region: CASSVILRDTEAFF. The CDR3 DNA is TGTGCCAGCAGTGTGATATTGAGGGACACTGAAGCTTTCTTT.

This chain uses TRBV6-5 with TRBJ1-2; tentatively, D is TRBD1 (6 bases). Germline V lookup: CDR1 MNHEY, CDR2 SVGAGI. V was pared by 5 bases and J by 13 bases, with 14 bases between. This CDR3 comprises 11 residues. The CDR3 DNA reads as TGTGCCAGCAGTCCCCCCGGGACACGCACCTTC. Translating it yields CASSPPGTRTF.

The chain links TRBV5-5 to TRBJ2-3, with D perhaps given as TRBD1 or TRBD2 (5 bases each). This CDR3 has 14 residues. In germline, CDR1 is SGHKS, CDR2 YYEKEE (reference sequence). Trimming removed 6 bases at V and 1 base at J, with 12 bases between. CDR3 DNA: TGTGCCAGCACCGTCGGGGCGGGCACAGATACGCAGTATTTT. Amino acid sequence: CASTVGAGTDTQYF.

In the case of this clone: Distinct nucleotide sequences in the sample also encode this CDR3. V is TRBV30 and J is TRBJ2-5; unclear D gene. The germline gives CDR1 GTSNPN, CDR2 SVGIG (reference sequence). The CDR3 contains 11 residues. V was cut by 3 bases and J by 2 bases, with 4 bases left in between. The DNA for the CDR3 is TGTGCCTGGAGGAATCAAGAGACCCAGTACTTC. It encodes CAWRNQETQYF.

The rearrangement uses TRBV19 and TRBJ1-1; a possible D gene is TRBD1 (5 bases). V shed 2 bases and J shed 3 bases, with 13 bases lying between them. The CDR3 sequence is 15 residues long. CDR1 LNHDA and CDR2 SQIVND come from the germline V gene (reference sequence). The CDR3 bases are TGTGCCAGTAGTATATGGGGCAGGGTGGACACTGAAGCTTTCTTT. This gives the protein CASSIWGRVDTEAFF.

This clone was detected only a few times. The V gene is TRBV19, the J gene TRBJ1-5; weak D call: TRBD1 (5 bases). The V and J ends lost 6 bases and 0 bases respectively, with 18 bases between them. Germline V CDR1 and CDR2: LNHDA, SQIVND (reference sequence). The CDR3 is 17 residues long. The CDR3 loop reads CASSTIPQATSNQPQHF. DNA of the CDR3: TGTGCCAGTAGCACCATTCCACAGGCTACTAGCAATCAGCCCCAGCATTTT.

The chain couples TRBV9 to TRBJ1-2, with 10 bases fitting TRBD1. Germline trimming cut 3 bases from V and 6 bases from J; bases unmatched to any gene: 11. The CDR3 length is 16 residues. Germline V lookup: CDR1 SGDLS, CDR2 YYNGEE. For the CDR3, the DNA is TGTGCCAGCAGCGCCCGACAGGGGGCTAGGATTGATGGCTACACCTTC. The encoded protein is CASSARQGARIDGYTF.

The rearrangement joins TRBV28 to TRBJ2-1; perhaps D is TRBD1 or TRBD2 (5 bases each). Germline V gene sequence: CDR1 MDHEN, CDR2 SYDVKM. The CDR3 spans 16 residues. The V end was cut by 3 bases, the J end by 0 bases, with 12 bases between. DNA of the CDR3: TGTGCCAGCAGTTTTATTTCGGGGACCTCCTACAATGAGCAGTTCTTC. This gives the protein CASSFISGTSYNEQFF.

This chain connects TRBV28 to TRBJ1-2; maybe TRBD1 (6 bases). Trimming left V 5 bases short and J 4 bases short, with 14 bases between. Germline CDR1 and CDR2: MDHEN and SYDVKM. CDR3 length: 14 residues. CDR3 amino acids: CASSLRGVGYGYTF. The CDR3 nucleotides read TGTGCCAGCAGTCTCAGGGGCGTAGGCTATGGCTACACCTTC.

V and J are TRBV9 and TRBJ2-1; D is ambiguous. Germline V CDR1 and CDR2: SGDLS, YYNGEE. Trimming cost V 3 bases and J 9 bases, with 16 bases left between them. The CDR3 is 14 amino acids. CDR3 sequence: CASSGALGASEQFF. In DNA, the CDR3 is TGTGCCAGCAGCGGAGCCCTTGGTGCTAGTGAGCAGTTCTTC.

The chain links TRBV4-1 to TRBJ1-4; D not certain. CDR1 and CDR2 (germline): MGHRA, YSYEKL. This CDR3 region has 12 residues. V gave up 1 base and J gave up 10 bases, with 7 bases separating them. As DNA, the CDR3 is TGCGCCAGCAGCCAAGTTGCCGGAAAACTGTTTTTT. Translated: CASSQVAGKLFF.

The chain has TRBV2 and TRBJ2-3, with D unresolved. The CDR3 loop spans 14 amino acids. Per the germline V gene, CDR1 is SNHLY and CDR2 is FYNNEI. V lost 3 bases and J lost 2, with 9 bases in between. CDR3 loop: CASSEVTYTDTQYF. In DNA form, the CDR3 reads TGTGCCAGCAGTGAGGTCACTTACACAGATACGCAGTATTTT.

The J gene is TRBJ1-6, the V gene TRBV5-1, with D possibly TRBD1 on 6 matching bases. V shed 6 bases and J shed 6 bases, with 13 bases lying between them. The CDR3 is made up of 14 amino acids. CDR1 SGHRS and CDR2 YFSETQ come from the germline V gene. Written as DNA, the CDR3 is TGCGCCAGCAAACAGGGTGAGGTTAATTCACCCCTCCACTTT. This codes for CASKQGEVNSPLHF.

Here the CDR3 DNA reads TGTGCCAGCAGCTTCGGAACTTTTCGCTCCTACGAGCAGTACTTC. Translated: CASSFGTFRSYEQYF. The V and J genes are TRBV7-8 and TRBJ2-7, with D unclear. Germline assignment: CDR1 SGHVS and CDR2 FQNEAQ. V lost 3 bases and J lost 0, with 12 bases in between. The CDR3 length is 15 residues.

This chain links TRBV3-1 (or the pseudogene TRBV3-2) with TRBJ2-1; D is uncertain. The CDR3 loop spans 15 amino acids. The germline V gene has CDR1 LGHDT and CDR2 YNNKEL (reference sequence). Trimming removed 0 bases from V and 4 bases from J, with 10 bases in between. DNA for the CDR3: TGTGCCAGCAGCCAAGAGCCGGATGGATACAATGAGCAGTTCTTC. Translating gives CASSQEPDGYNEQFF.

The chain links TRBV24-1 to TRBJ2-1; D gene ambiguous. The CDR3 is made up of 12 amino acids. The V end was cut by 5 bases, the J end by 9 bases, with 10 bases between. Germline CDR1 reads KGHDR; CDR2 reads SFDVKD. In DNA form, the CDR3 reads TGTGCCACCAGTGCGCGATGGGGTGAGCAGTTCTTC. Translation gives CATSARWGEQFF.

The chain couples TRBV21-1 to TRBJ1-1; no check of the table's D call, TRBD1, against the DNA was made. TRBV21-1 is assigned pseudogene status. This CDR3 comprises 16 residues. CDR3 region: CASRIRGGAGNTEAFF. The CDR3 DNA is TGTGCCAGCAGGATCCGAGGGGGCGCCGGAAACACTGAAGCTTTCTTT.

The chain uses TRBV9 and TRBJ1-6, with D possibly being TRBD1 (5 bases). CDR3 length: 12 residues. Trimming shortened V by 4 bases and J by 13 bases, and 12 bases separated the two germline ends. The germline V gene has CDR1 SGDLS and CDR2 YYNGEE. The CDR3 coding sequence is TGTGCCAGCAGCCTTATGGGGACTCCCCTCCACTTT. It encodes CASSLMGTPLHF.

The CDR3, as DNA: TGTGCCAGCAGCGTAGACGGGCGGATCAATGAGCAGTTCTTC. Translating it yields CASSVDGRINEQFF. The chain recombines TRBV9 with TRBJ2-1; the D is unclear. Germline V gene data show CDR1 as SGDLS and CDR2 as YYNGEE. V lost 0 bases to trimming and J lost 6 bases, with 10 bases between them. The CDR3 sequence is 14 residues long.